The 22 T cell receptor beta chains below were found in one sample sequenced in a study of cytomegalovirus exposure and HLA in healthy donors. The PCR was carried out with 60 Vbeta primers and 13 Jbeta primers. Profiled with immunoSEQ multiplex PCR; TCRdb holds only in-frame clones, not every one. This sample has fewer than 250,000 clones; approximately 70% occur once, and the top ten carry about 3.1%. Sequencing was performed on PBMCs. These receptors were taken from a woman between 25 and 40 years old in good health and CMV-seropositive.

CDR3 loop: CASSPPTSGLYNEQFF. CDR3 DNA: TGTGCCAGCAGTCCGCCTACTAGCGGTCTCTACAATGAGCAGTTCTTC. V usage is TRBV14 and J usage is TRBJ2-1, with 8 nucleotides matching TRBD2. After removal of 6 bases from V and 3 bases from J, the junction contained 10 bases not matched to a gene. Germline V lookup: CDR1 SGHDN, CDR2 FVKESK. This CDR3 has 16 amino acids.

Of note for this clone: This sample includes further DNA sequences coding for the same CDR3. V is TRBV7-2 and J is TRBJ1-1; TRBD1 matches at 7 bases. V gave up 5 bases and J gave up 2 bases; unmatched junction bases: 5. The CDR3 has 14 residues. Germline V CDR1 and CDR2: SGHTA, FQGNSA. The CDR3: CASSLDRANTEAFF. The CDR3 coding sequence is TGTGCCAGCAGCCTTGACAGGGCAAACACTGAAGCTTTCTTT.

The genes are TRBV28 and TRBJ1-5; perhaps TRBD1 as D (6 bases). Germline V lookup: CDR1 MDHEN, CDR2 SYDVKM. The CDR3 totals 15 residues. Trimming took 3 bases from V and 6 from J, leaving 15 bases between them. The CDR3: CASSLMYREFQPQHF. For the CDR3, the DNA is TGTGCCAGCAGTTTGATGTACAGGGAATTTCAGCCCCAGCATTTT. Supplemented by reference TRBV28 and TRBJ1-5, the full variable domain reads DVKVTQSSRYLVKRTGEKVFLECVQDMDHENMFWYRQDPGLGLRLIYFSYDVKMKEKGDIPEGYSVSREKKERFSLILESASTNQTSMYLCASSLMYREFQPQHFGDGTRLSIL.

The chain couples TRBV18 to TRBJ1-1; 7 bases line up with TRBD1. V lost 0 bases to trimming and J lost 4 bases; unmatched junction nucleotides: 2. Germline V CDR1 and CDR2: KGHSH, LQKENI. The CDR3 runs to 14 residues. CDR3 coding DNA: TGTGCCAGCTCACCACCGGCAGGGGGCACTGAAGCTTTCTTT. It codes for CASSPPAGGTEAFF.

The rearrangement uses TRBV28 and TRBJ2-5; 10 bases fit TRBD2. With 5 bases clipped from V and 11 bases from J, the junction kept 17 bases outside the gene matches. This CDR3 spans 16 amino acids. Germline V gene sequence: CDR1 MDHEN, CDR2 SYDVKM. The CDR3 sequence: CASSPIAGGLKMEQYF. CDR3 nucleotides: TGTGCCAGCAGTCCAATAGCGGGAGGCCTCAAAATGGAGCAGTACTTC.

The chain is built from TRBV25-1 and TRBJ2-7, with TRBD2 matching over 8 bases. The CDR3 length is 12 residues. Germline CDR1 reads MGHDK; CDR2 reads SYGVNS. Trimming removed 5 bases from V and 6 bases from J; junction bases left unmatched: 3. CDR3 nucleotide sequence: TGTGCCAGCAGTCGGGGGGGGGCCGAGCAGTACTTC. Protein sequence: CASSRGGAEQYF.

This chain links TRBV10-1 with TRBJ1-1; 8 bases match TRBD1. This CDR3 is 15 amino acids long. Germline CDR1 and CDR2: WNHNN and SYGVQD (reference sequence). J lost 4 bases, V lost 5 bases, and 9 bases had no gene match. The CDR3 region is CASSPSTGEGTEAFF. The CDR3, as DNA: TGCGCCAGCAGTCCTTCGACAGGGGAAGGCACTGAAGCTTTCTTT.

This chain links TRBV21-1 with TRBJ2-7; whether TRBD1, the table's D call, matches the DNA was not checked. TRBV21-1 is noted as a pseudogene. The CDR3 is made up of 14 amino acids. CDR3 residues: CASIDRDRAGEQYF. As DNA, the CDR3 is TGTGCCAGTATAGACCGGGACAGGGCGGGGGAGCAGTACTTC.

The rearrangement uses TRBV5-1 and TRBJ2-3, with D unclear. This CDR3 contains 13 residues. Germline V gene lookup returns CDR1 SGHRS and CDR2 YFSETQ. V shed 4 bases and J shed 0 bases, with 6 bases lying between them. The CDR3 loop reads CASSPTSTDTQYF. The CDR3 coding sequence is TGCGCCAGCAGCCCAACTAGCACAGATACGCAGTATTTT.

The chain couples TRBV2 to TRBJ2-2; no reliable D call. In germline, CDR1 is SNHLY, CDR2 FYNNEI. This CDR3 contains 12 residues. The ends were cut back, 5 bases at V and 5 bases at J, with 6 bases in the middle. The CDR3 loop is CASSRSTGELFF. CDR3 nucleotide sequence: TGTGCCAGCAGTCGGAGTACCGGGGAGCTGTTTTTT. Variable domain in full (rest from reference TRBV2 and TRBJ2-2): EPEVTQTPSHQVTQMGQEVILRCVPISNHLYFYWYRQILGQKVEFLVSFYNNEISEKSEIFDDQFSVERPDGSNFTLKIRSTKLEDSAMYFCASSRSTGELFFGEGSRLTVL.

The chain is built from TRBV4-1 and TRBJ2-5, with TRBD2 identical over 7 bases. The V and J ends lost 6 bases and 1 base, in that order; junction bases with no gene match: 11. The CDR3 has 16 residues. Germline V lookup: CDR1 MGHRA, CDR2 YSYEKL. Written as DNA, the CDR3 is TGCGCCAGCAGACAAAGTCTAGCGGATATCCAAGAGACCCAGTACTTC. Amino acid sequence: CASRQSLADIQETQYF.

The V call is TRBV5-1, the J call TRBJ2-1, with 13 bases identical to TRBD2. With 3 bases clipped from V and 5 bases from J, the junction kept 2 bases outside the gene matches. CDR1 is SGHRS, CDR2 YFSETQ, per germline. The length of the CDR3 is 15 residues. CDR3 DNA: TGCGCCAGCAGCTGGACTAGCGGGAGTGACAATGAGCAGTTCTTC. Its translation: CASSWTSGSDNEQFF. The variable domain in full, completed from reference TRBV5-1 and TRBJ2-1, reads KAGVTQTPRYLIKTRGQQVTLSCSPISGHRSVSWYQQTPGQGLQFLFEYFSETQRNKGNFPGRFSGRQFSNSRSEMNVSTLELGDSALYLCASSWTSGSDNEQFFGPGTRLTVL.

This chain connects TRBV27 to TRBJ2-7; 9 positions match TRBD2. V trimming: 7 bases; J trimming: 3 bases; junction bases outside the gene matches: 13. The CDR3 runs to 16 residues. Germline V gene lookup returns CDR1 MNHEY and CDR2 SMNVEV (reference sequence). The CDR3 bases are TGTGCCAGCAATCCGGGACTAGCCCTCTTAGGCTACGAGCAGTACTTC. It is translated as CASNPGLALLGYEQYF.

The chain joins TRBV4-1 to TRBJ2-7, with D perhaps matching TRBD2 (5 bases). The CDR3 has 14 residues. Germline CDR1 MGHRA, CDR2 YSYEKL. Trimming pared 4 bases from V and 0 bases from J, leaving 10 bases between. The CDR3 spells CASSLAPTSYEQYF. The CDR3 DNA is TGCGCCAGCAGCCTAGCGCCCACCTCCTACGAGCAGTACTTC.

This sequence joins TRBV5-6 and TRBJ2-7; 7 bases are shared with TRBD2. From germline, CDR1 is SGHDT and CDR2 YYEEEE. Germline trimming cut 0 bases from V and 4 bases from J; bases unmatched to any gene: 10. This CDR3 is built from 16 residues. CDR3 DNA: TGTGCCAGCAGCTTGGCCGGGACTAAGGGTATTTACGAGCAGTACTTC. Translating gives CASSLAGTKGIYEQYF.

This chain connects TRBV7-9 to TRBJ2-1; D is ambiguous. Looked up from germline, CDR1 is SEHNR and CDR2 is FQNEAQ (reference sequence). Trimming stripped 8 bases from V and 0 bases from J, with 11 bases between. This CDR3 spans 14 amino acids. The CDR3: CASSPISSYNEQFF. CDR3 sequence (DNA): TGTGCCAGCTCCCCCATCAGCTCCTACAATGAGCAGTTCTTC. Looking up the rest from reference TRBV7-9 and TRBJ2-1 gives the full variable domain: DTGVSQNPRHKITKRGQNVTFRCDPISEHNRLYWYRQTLGQGPEFLTYFQNEAQLEKSRLLSDRFSAERPKGSFSTLEIQRTEQGDSAMYLCASSPISSYNEQFFGPGTRLTVL.

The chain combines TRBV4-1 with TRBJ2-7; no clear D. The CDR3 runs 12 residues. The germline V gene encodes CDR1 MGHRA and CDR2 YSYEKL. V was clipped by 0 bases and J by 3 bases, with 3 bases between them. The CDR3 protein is CASSQDGYEQYF. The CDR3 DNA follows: TGCGCCAGCAGCCAAGACGGCTACGAGCAGTACTTC.

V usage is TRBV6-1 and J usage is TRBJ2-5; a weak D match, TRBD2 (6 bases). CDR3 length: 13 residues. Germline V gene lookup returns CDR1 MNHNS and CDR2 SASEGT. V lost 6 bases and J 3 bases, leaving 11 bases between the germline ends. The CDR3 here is CASRVIAEETQYF. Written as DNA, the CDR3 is TGTGCCAGCAGGGTGATAGCGGAAGAGACCCAGTACTTC.

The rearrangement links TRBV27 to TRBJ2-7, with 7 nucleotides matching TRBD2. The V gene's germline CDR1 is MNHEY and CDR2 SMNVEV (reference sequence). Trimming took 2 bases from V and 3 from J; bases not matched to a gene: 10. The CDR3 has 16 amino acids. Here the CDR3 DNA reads TGTGCCAGCAGTTTAAGGTACAGCGGGATTGACTACGAGCAGTACTTC. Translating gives CASSLRYSGIDYEQYF.

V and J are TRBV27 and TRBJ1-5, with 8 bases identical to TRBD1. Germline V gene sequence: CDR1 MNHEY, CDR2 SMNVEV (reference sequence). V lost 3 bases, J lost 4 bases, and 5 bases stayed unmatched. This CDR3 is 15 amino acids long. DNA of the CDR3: TGTGCCAGCAGTTTCGACAGGGGCAATAATCAGCCCCAGCATTTT. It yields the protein CASSFDRGNNQPQHF.

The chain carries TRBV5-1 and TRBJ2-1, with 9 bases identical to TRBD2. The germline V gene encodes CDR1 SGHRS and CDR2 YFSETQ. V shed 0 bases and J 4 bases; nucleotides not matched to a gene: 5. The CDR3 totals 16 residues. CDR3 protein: CASSLEASGIYNEQFF. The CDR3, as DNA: TGCGCCAGCAGCTTGGAGGCTAGCGGGATTTACAATGAGCAGTTCTTC.

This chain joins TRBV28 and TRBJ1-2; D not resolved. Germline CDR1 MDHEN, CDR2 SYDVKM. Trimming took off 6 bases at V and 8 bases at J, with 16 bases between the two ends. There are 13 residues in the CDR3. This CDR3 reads CASRSHGRLGYTF. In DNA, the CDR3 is TGTGCCAGCAGGAGTCATGGGCGTCTGGGCTACACCTTC.